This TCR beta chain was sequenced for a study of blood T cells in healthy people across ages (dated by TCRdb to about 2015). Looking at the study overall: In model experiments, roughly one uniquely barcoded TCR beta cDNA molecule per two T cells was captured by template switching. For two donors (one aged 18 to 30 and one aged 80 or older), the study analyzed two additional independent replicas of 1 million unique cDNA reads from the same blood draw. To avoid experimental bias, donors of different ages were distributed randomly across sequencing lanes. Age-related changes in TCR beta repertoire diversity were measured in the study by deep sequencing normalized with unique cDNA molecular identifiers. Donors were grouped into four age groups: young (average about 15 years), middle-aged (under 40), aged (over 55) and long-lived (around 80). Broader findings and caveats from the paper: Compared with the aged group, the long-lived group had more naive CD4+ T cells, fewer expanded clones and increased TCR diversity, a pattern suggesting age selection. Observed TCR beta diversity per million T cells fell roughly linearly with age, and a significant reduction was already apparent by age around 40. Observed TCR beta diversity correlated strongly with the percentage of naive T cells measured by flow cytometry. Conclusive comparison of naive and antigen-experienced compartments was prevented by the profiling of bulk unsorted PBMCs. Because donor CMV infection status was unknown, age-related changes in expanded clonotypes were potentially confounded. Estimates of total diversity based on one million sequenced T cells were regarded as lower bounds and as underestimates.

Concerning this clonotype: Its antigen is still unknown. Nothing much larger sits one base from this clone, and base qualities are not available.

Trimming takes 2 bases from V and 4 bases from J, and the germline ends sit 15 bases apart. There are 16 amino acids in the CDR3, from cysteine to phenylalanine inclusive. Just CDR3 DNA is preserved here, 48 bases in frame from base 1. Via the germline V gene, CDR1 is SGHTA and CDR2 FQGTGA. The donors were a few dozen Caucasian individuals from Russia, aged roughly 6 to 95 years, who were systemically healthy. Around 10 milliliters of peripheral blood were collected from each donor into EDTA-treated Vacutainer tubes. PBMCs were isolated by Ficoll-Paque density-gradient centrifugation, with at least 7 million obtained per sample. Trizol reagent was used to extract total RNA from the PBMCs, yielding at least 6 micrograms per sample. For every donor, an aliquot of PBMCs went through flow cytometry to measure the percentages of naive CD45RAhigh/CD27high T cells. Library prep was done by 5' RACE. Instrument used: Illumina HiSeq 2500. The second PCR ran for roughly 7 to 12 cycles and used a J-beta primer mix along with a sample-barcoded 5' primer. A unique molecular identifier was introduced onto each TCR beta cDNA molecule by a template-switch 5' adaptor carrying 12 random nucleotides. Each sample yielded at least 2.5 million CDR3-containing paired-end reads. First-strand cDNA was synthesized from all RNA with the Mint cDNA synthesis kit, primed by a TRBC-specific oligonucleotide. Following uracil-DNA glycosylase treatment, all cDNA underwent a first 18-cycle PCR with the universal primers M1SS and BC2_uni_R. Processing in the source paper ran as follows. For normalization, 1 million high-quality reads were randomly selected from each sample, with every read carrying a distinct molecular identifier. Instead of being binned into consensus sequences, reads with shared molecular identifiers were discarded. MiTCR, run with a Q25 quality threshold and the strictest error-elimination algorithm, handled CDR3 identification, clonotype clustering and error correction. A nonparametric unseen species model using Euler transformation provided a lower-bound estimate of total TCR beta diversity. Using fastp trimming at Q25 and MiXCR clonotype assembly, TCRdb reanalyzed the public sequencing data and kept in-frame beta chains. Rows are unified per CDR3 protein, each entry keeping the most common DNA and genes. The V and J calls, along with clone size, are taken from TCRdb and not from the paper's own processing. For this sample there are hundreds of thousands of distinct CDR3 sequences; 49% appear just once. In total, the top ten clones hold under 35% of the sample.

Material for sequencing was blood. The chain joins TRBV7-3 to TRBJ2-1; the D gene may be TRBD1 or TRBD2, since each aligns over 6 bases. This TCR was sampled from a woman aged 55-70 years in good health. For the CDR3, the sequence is CASSLLGGTLYNEQFF. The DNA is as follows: TGTGCCAGCAGCTTATTAGGGGGGACACTATACAATGAGCAGTTCTTC. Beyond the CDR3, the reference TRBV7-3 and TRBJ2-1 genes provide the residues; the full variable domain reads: GAGVSQTPSNKVTEKGKYVELRCDPISGHTALYWYRQSLGQGPEFLIYFQGTGAADDSGLPNDRFFAVRPEGSVSTLKIQRTERGDSAVYLCASSLLGGTLYNEQFFGPGTRLTVL.